A selection of T cell receptor beta chains follows, all from one sample in a study of blood T cell repertoires in COVID-19. Produced via immunoSEQ multiplex PCR; TCRdb's table is partial and in-frame only. The table lists roughly 60,000 clones, 75% to 85% of them singletons. The source material was peripheral blood. These TCRs come from a man older than 75 with acute or convalescent COVID-19. CDR3s include the opening cysteine and the closing phenylalanine or tryptophan. A D gene is named only where the DNA matches it firmly. Expanded clones get a size class; other rows say once, few or many, or leave the size out.

>NA|TRBD1|TRBJ2-2|TRBV18|15
TGTGCCAGCTCATTGGGACAGGGGAACACCGGGGAGCTGTTTTTT
CASSLGQGNTGELFF
>NA|NA|TRBJ1-2|TRBV3-1/TRBV3-2|11
TGTGCCAGCAGCACCTTAGATGGCTACACCTTC
CASSTLDGYTF
>NA|TRBD1|TRBJ2-3|TRBV18|17
TGTGCCAGCTCACCACCGGGGGTTGGACAGGGCAGTTATACGCAGTATTTT
CASSPPGVGQGSYTQYF
>NA|NA|TRBJ2-2|TRBV7-2|15
TGTGCCAGCGGCGGACCGGCGGGGGCGACCGGGGAGCTGTTTTTT
CASGGPAGATGELFF
>NA|NA|TRBJ1-2|TRBV5-4|13
TGTGCCAGCAGCTCCCCTCACAGGGTCGGCTACACCTTC
CASSSPHRVGYTF
>NA|NA|TRBJ1-3|TRBV6-5|15
TGTGCCAGCAGTTACTCGAGGGTCTCTGGAAACACCATATATTTT
CASSYSRVSGNTIYF
>NA|NA|TRBJ2-3|TRBV18|15
TGTGCCAGCTCACCACCTTCAGAGGCCACAGATACGCAGTATTTT
CASSPPSEATDTQYF
>NA|NA|TRBJ1-1|TRBV4-1|16
TGCGCCAGCAGCCATATTACGGGATCCCCGGGGACTGAAGCTTTCTTT
CASSHITGSPGTEAFF
>NA|NA|TRBJ1-5|TRBV30|17
TGTGCCTGGAGTGTACGGGGGGGGGACTATAGCAATCAGCCCCAGCATTTT
CAWSVRGGDYSNQPQHF
>NA|TRBD1|TRBJ1-6|TRBV6-5|14
TGTGCCAGCAGTAGGACAGGGGTTAATTCACCCCTCCACTTT
CASSRTGVNSPLHF
>NA|NA|TRBJ1-2|TRBV9|15
TGTGCCAGCAGCCTAAACCAGGGGACTACGTATGGCTACACCTTC
CASSLNQGTTYGYTF
>NA|NA|TRBJ1-1|TRBV7-2|13
TGTGCCAGCAGCTTAGAGTGGGAGACTGAAGCTTTCTTT
CASSLEWETEAFF
>NA|TRBD1|TRBJ1-4|TRBV28|18
TGTGCCAGCAGCGGCACCGGGACAGGGGGGGGTGCGGATGAAAAACTGTTTTTT
CASSGTGTGGGADEKLFF
>NA|TRBD1|TRBJ2-7|TRBV5-1|17
TGCGCCAGCAGCTCTACCGGGACAGGTTTTAGCTCCTACGAGCAGTACTTC
CASSSTGTGFSSYEQYF
>NA|NA|TRBJ1-5|TRBV2|15
TGTGCCAGCAGTCCACAGACCTTTACCAATCAGCCCCAGCATTTT
CASSPQTFTNQPQHF
>NA|TRBD1|TRBJ1-5|TRBV10-3|17
TGTGCCATCAGTGAGTCGAAAAGGACAGGGGGCAATCAGCCCCAGCATTTT
CAISESKRTGGNQPQHF
>NA|TRBD1|TRBJ1-1|TRBV18|15
TGTGCCAGCTCACCGACCGGACAGGGGGGGACTGAAGCTTTCTTT
CASSPTGQGGTEAFF
>NA|NA|TRBJ1-3|TRBV5-1|16
TGCGCCAGCAGCTTGGCCGGGGATAACCCTGGAAACACCATATATTTT
CASSLAGDNPGNTIYF
>NA|NA|TRBJ1-2|TRBV7-9|13
TGTGCCAGCAGCTTAGAAGACAGCTATGGCTACACCTTC
CASSLEDSYGYTF
>NA|NA|TRBJ2-1|TRBV7-9|16
TGTGCCAGCAGCCCACTCGAAAGTAGCCCGTACAATGAGCAGTTCTTC
CASSPLESSPYNEQFF
>NA|NA|TRBJ2-3|TRBV3-1/TRBV3-2|13
TGTGCCAGCAGCCAAGAGGAGAGGGATACGCAGTATTTT
CASSQEERDTQYF
>NA|NA|TRBJ2-4|TRBV6-2/TRBV6-3|14
TGTGCCAGCAGTCAACAGGGTGGAAAAAACATTCAGTACTTC
CASSQQGGKNIQYF
>NA|NA|TRBJ1-4|TRBV7-6|16
TGTGCCAGCAGCTTAAGGAGGACAGCAACTAATGAAAAACTGTTTTTT
CASSLRRTATNEKLFF
>NA|TRBD1|TRBJ2-7|TRBV7-4|15
TGTGCCAGCAGCTGCGGGACAGGGGCACCCTACGAGCAGTACTTC
CASSCGTGAPYEQYF
>few|TRBD2|TRBJ2-2|TRBV24-1|19
TGTGCCACCAGTGATTCCGGGACTAGCGGGGGGGAAAACACCGGGGAGCTGTTTTTT
CATSDSGTSGGENTGELFF
>few|NA|TRBJ1-3|TRBV3-1/TRBV3-2|13
TGTGCCAGCTTGCAGGCCTCTGGAAACACCATATATTTT
CASLQASGNTIYF
>NA|TRBD1|TRBJ1-1|TRBV9|14
TGTGCCAGCAGCGTAGAGGGACAGGGGTCTGAAGCTTTCTTT
CASSVEGQGSEAFF
>NA|NA|TRBJ1-1|TRBV10-2|15
TGCGCCAGCAGTGATGACTCGGGGTCAGGCACTGAAGCTTTCTTT
CASSDDSGSGTEAFF
>NA|NA|TRBJ1-3|TRBV4-1|17
TGCGCCAGCAGCCAAGATACTGGAGGCCTCTCTGGAAACACCATATATTTT
CASSQDTGGLSGNTIYF
>NA|TRBD1|TRBJ1-1|TRBV7-9|16
TGTGCCAGCAGCTCGAACAGGGGGCAGATGAACACTGAAGCTTTCTTT
CASSSNRGQMNTEAFF
>NA|NA|TRBJ1-2|TRBV6-5|14
TGTGCCAGCACCGGAATGACAGACAGCTATGGCTACACCTTC
CASTGMTDSYGYTF
>NA|TRBD1|TRBJ1-4|TRBV30|13
TGTGCCTGGGCGGGACAGCTTAATGAAAAACTGTTTTTT
CAWAGQLNEKLFF